This record looks at one TCR beta chain sequence and its context. Its antigen is unidentified. This record belongs to a study of T-cell reconstitution after alpha-beta-depleted transplantation in children. Findings and caveats of the study: High day-60 TCRbeta diversity in some patients came from surviving recipient T cells and thymic progenitors. A year post-transplant, T-cell counts and diversity derived mostly from newly produced T cells. Alpha-beta T cells about two months after transplant reportedly derived from several hundred expanded graft clones.

Looked up from germline, CDR1 is SGDLS and CDR2 is YYNGEE. CDR3 length equals 17 residues. The V gene end was trimmed by 0 bases and the J gene end by 0 bases; junction bases not matched to a gene: 6. It was with unique molecular identifiers that the TCRbeta library was prepared. One entry per CDR3 protein, called by TCRdb with MiXCR from the PCR reads. The sample has about a million distinct CDR3 sequences; 25% to 35% are singletons. The source material was PBMCs, mostly from graft donor cells, sampled 360 days after TCRalphabeta/CD19-depleted stem cell transplant. V and J are TRBV9 and TRBJ2-4; 7 bases line up with TRBD2. This receptor was obtained from a boy in the first two years of life who had a stem cell transplant for SCID, so the T cells may come from the graft donor. The CDR3 DNA reads as TGTGCCAGCAGCGTAGGGGACTATTCATTAGCCAAAAACATTCAGTACTTC. This codes for CASSVGDYSLAKNIQYF.